One T cell receptor (beta chain) is described in this entry. This sample includes further DNA sequences coding for the same CDR3. The authors extracted RNA and reverse transcribed it into cDNA as the sequencing template. Sequencing was performed with immunoSEQ multiplex PCR; in TCRdb, only in-frame clones are kept and a portion is missing. The sample carries 200,000 to 250,000 clones, over 60% recorded once. This specimen comes from a study of CD8+ T cells in alopecia areata. The germline gives CDR1 ENHRY, CDR2 SYGVKD. The CDR3 length is 13 residues. V shed 2 bases and J shed 2 bases, with 6 bases lying between them. The sample's treatment: oral pan-JAK inhibitor, 5-10 mg twice daily.

This TCR was sampled from a human donor with alopecia areata. The chain couples TRBV10-3 to TRBJ1-2; D uncertain. Sequences were derived from CD4+ T cells sorted from blood, sampled around week 44, from a patient treated with tofacitinib. The DNA for the CDR3 is TGTGCCATCAGTGAGGGCACCAACTATGGCTACACCTTC. It is translated as CAISEGTNYGYTF.